These T cell receptor beta chains were read from a single sample in a study of blood T cell repertoires in COVID-19. Generated by immunoSEQ multiplex PCR, the TCRdb table keeps only in-frame clones and is missing some. The data contain around 86,000 clones, around 90% of them singletons. The sample comprised peripheral blood. Receptor source: an elderly woman with acute or convalescent COVID-19. The CDR3 runs from the conserved cysteine through the conserved F or W. The order of the fields is V gene, J gene, clone size, D gene, CDR3 protein, CDR3 DNA. A D gene is named only where the DNA matches it firmly. A clone size is listed for some rows: how often the clone was seen (once, few, many), or a class if it is expanded.

V: TRBV19; J: TRBJ1-2; size: NA; D: NA; CDR3: CASSMGPGDYGYTF; DNA: TGTGCCAGTAGTATGGGCCCCGGGGACTATGGCTACACCTTC
V: TRBV6-5; J: TRBJ1-4; size: NA; D: NA; CDR3: CASRPRVVDEKLFF; DNA: TGTGCCAGCAGACCTCGGGTGGTTGATGAAAAACTGTTTTTT
V: TRBV10-2; J: TRBJ1-4; size: NA; D: TRBD1; CDR3: CASSPRDRGIEKLFF; DNA: TGCGCCAGCAGCCCAAGGGACAGGGGAATTGAAAAACTGTTTTTT
V: TRBV5-1; J: TRBJ1-1; size: few; D: TRBD1; CDR3: CASSLVNRGLNTEAFF; DNA: TGCGCCAGCAGCTTGGTGAACAGGGGGTTGAACACTGAAGCTTTCTTT
V: TRBV11-2; J: TRBJ2-2; size: NA; D: TRBD2; CDR3: CASSSLKRGGNNTGELFF; DNA: TGTGCCAGCAGCTCTCTTAAGCGGGGGGGCAATAACACCGGGGAGCTGTTTTTT
V: TRBV7-8; J: TRBJ1-5; size: NA; D: NA; CDR3: CASHRDTSNQPQHF; DNA: TGTGCCAGCCACCGAGACACCAGCAATCAGCCCCAGCATTTT
V: TRBV18; J: TRBJ2-3; size: NA; D: TRBD2; CDR3: CASSPSPGPGGDTQYF; DNA: TGTGCCAGCTCACCGAGTCCCGGGCCGGGAGGGGATACGCAGTATTTT
V: TRBV5-6; J: TRBJ2-1; size: NA; D: TRBD2; CDR3: CASSILSGRAHNEQFF; DNA: TGTGCCAGCAGCATCCTTAGCGGGAGGGCCCACAATGAGCAGTTCTTC
V: TRBV12-3/TRBV12-4; J: TRBJ1-2; size: NA; D: NA; CDR3: CASSFPGDGYTF; DNA: TGTGCCAGCAGTTTCCCCGGGGATGGCTACACCTTC
V: TRBV6-5; J: TRBJ1-2; size: NA; D: NA; CDR3: CAADQNGQNYGYTF; DNA: TGTGCCGCCGATCAAAACGGACAGAACTATGGCTACACCTTC
V: TRBV5-1; J: TRBJ2-2; size: NA; D: TRBD2; CDR3: CASSGTSGGAATGELFF; DNA: TGCGCCAGCAGCGGGACTAGCGGGGGGGCCGCGACCGGGGAGCTGTTTTTT
V: TRBV11-2; J: TRBJ2-3; size: NA; D: TRBD2; CDR3: CASSSGTSGYTQYF; DNA: TGTGCCAGCAGCTCCGGGACTAGCGGCTATACGCAGTATTTT
V: TRBV19; J: TRBJ2-7; size: NA; D: TRBD1; CDR3: CASSTQGTGYEQYF; DNA: TGTGCCAGTAGTACTCAAGGGACAGGCTACGAGCAGTACTTC
V: TRBV19; J: TRBJ1-1; size: NA; D: TRBD1; CDR3: CASSLGQGTVAFF; DNA: TGTGCCAGTAGTCTCGGACAGGGGACTGTGGCTTTCTTT
V: TRBV29-1; J: TRBJ2-7; size: NA; D: NA; CDR3: CSVGGAGFYEQYF; DNA: TGCAGCGTGGGGGGGGCAGGGTTTTACGAGCAGTACTTC
V: TRBV24-1; J: TRBJ1-5; size: NA; D: NA; CDR3: CATSDRQGQPQHF; DNA: TGTGCCACCAGTGATCGTCAGGGCCAGCCCCAGCATTTT
V: TRBV7-6; J: TRBJ2-7; size: NA; D: NA; CDR3: CASSLDPFPSSYEQYF; DNA: TGTGCCAGCAGCTTAGATCCCTTCCCGAGCTCCTACGAGCAGTACTTC